Following are 30 T cell receptor beta chains from one sample sequenced in a study of T cell responses to AZD1222 COVID-19 vaccine. Profiling relied on immunoSEQ multiplex PCR, and the TCRdb table lists in-frame clones only, not all of them. The table lists 110,000 or so clones, 86% of them singletons. Specimen: peripheral blood, collected 28 days after the second AZD1222 dose. These receptors all come from an adult who received the AZD1222 COVID-19 vaccine.

The chain is built from TRBV9 and TRBJ1-4; 8 bases fit TRBD1. Germline V gene sequence: CDR1 SGDLS, CDR2 YYNGEE. This CDR3 has 15 residues. V lost 5 bases and J lost 5; bases outside the gene matches: 8. This chain's CDR3 is CASSGGRGLNEKLFF. CDR3 in DNA: TGTGCCAGCAGTGGGGGCAGGGGGCTGAATGAAAAACTGTTTTTT.

V and J are TRBV7-2 and TRBJ2-5; 8 bases are shared with TRBD2. The germline V gene has CDR1 SGHTA and CDR2 FQGNSA. The CDR3 length is 15 residues. Trimming at V came to 3 bases and at J to 2 bases, leaving 5 bases not matched to a gene. CDR3 protein: CASSFASGSQETQYF. Written as DNA, the CDR3 is TGTGCCAGCAGCTTTGCTAGCGGGTCACAAGAGACCCAGTACTTC.

This chain links TRBV6-1 with TRBJ1-6; D gene uncertain. Germline CDR1 and CDR2: MNHNS and SASEGT. V dropped 2 bases and J dropped 0 bases, with 11 bases sitting between them. The CDR3 extends over 17 amino acids. The CDR3 coding sequence is TGTGCCAGCAGTGAAAGAATAGTCCTCTCCTATAATTCACCCCTCCACTTT. It translates to CASSERIVLSYNSPLHF.

In DNA form, the CDR3 reads TGTGCCAGCAGCTTCCAAGACAGGGCGAACTATGGCTACACCTTC. As protein: CASSFQDRANYGYTF. The chain recombines TRBV5-6 with TRBJ1-2; 7 positions match TRBD1. Germline CDR1 and CDR2: SGHDT and YYEEEE. The CDR3 covers 15 residues. V lost 2 bases to trimming and J lost 2 bases; unmatched junction nucleotides: 6.

This sequence joins TRBV28 and TRBJ2-3, with D unresolved. From germline, CDR1 is MDHEN and CDR2 SYDVKM. Deletions cut 3 bases from V and 0 bases from J, with 7 bases between. The CDR3 runs to 14 residues. The CDR3, as DNA: TGTGCCAGCAGTTTTGACACGAGCACAGATACGCAGTATTTT. Translating gives CASSFDTSTDTQYF.

The chain combines TRBV5-6 with TRBJ1-2, with D possibly being TRBD1 (6 bases). V gave up 0 bases and J gave up 7 bases, with 13 bases separating them. The CDR3 sequence is 14 residues long. Germline loops: CDR1 SGHDT, CDR2 YYEEEE. The CDR3 sequence is CASSLVFGGGGYTF. Written as DNA, the CDR3 is TGTGCCAGCAGCTTGGTTTTCGGAGGGGGTGGCTACACCTTC.

This clone was recorded once. V and J are TRBV10-1 and TRBJ2-3, with 8 bases aligning to TRBD2. V lost 3 bases and J lost 4; bases outside the gene matches: 6. This CDR3 has 15 amino acids. CDR1 and CDR2 from the germline V gene are WNHNN and SYGVQD (reference sequence). The CDR3 reads CASSERAGVADTQYF. CDR3 nucleotide sequence: TGCGCCAGCAGTGAACGAGCGGGAGTTGCAGATACGCAGTATTTT.

The chain combines TRBV6-5 with TRBJ1-1; D is possibly TRBD1 (6 bases). CDR3 length equals 16 residues. The V and J ends lost 3 bases and 1 base respectively, with 15 bases between them. The germline V gene encodes CDR1 MNHEY and CDR2 SVGAGI. Here the CDR3 reads CASSYQRGGRNTEAFF. The CDR3 DNA reads TGTGCCAGCAGTTATCAACGAGGGGGGAGGAACACTGAAGCTTTCTTT.

This chain joins TRBV5-1 and TRBJ1-6; D gene uncertain. The CDR3 covers 17 residues. The germline V gene has CDR1 SGHRS and CDR2 YFSETQ. V was clipped by 0 bases and J by 3 bases, with 13 bases between them. CDR3 bases: TGCGCCAGCAGCTTGGAGCTTTGGACGGACTATAATTCACCCCTCCACTTT. It specifies CASSLELWTDYNSPLHF.

CDR3: CASERKGCQPQHF. In nucleotides, the CDR3 is TGTGCCAGCGAGAGGAAGGGCTGTCAGCCCCAGCATTTT. The chain employs TRBV21-1 and TRBJ1-5. TRBV21-1 is a listed pseudogene. This CDR3 is built from 13 residues.

V and J are TRBV6-5 and TRBJ2-7, with D possibly being TRBD1 (5 bases). Trimming shortened V by 7 bases and J by 0 bases, and 10 bases separated the two germline ends. Per the germline V gene, CDR1 is MNHEY and CDR2 is SVGAGI. This CDR3 contains 13 residues. The CDR3 DNA is TGTGCCAGCAAATCGACAGTCTCCTACGAGCAGTACTTC. Protein: CASKSTVSYEQYF.

The rearrangement uses TRBV28 and TRBJ1-1; D unclear. CDR3 length: 14 residues. The ends were cut back, 4 bases at V and 13 bases at J, with 22 bases in the middle. Germline CDR1 is MDHEN and CDR2 is SYDVKM. This CDR3 is CASSSKRALAASFF. The CDR3 DNA sequence: TGTGCCAGCAGTTCGAAACGTGCTCTTGCTGCTAGTTTCTTT.

The chain is built from TRBV29-1 and TRBJ1-2; D is undetermined. CDR1 is SQVTM, CDR2 ANQGSEA, per germline. V was pared by 4 bases and J by 8 bases, with 17 bases between. The CDR3 is made up of 13 amino acids. The CDR3 here is CSVAWSEHRGYTF. In DNA form, the CDR3 reads TGCAGCGTTGCGTGGTCCGAACATCGGGGCTACACCTTC.

The chain has TRBV4-3 and TRBJ1-6; D ambiguous. This CDR3 spans 15 amino acids. Trimming shortened V by 2 bases and J by 10 bases, and 15 bases separated the two germline ends. Germline CDR1 reads LGHNA; CDR2 reads YSLEER. CDR3 in DNA: TGCGCCAGCAGCCAACGCCCAACCGCGGACTCACCCCTCCACTTT. This translates into CASSQRPTADSPLHF.

This chain's CDR3 is CASSVVSNYLSYEQYF. CDR3 DNA: TGTGCCAGCTCGGTTGTAAGTAATTATCTATCCTACGAGCAGTACTTC. The genes are TRBV18 and TRBJ2-7; D is ambiguous. Per germline, CDR1 KGHSH and CDR2 LQKENI. The length of the CDR3 is 16 residues. Trimming removed 6 bases from V and 1 base from J, with 19 bases in between.

The chain joins TRBV5-1 to TRBJ1-6; the D gene is possibly TRBD1 (6 bases). The V gene's germline CDR1 is SGHRS and CDR2 YFSETQ. The CDR3 extends over 14 amino acids. Trimming cost V 3 bases and J 9 bases, with 13 bases left between them. The CDR3 sequence is CASSSLDRTSPLHF. In DNA, the CDR3 is TGCGCCAGCAGCTCGCTAGACAGGACTTCACCCCTCCACTTT.

The chain recombines TRBV6-6 with TRBJ2-7; tentatively, D is TRBD2 (7 bases). The V end lost 7 bases, the J end lost 2 bases, and 18 bases lay between the germline ends. CDR3 length equals 15 residues. Germline assignment: CDR1 MNHNY and CDR2 SVGAGI (reference sequence). The CDR3 DNA reads as TGTGCCAGCACCCAAGGGGGGGGCGCCACCTACGAGCAGTACTTC. This sequence encodes CASTQGGGATYEQYF.

The chain employs TRBV4-1 and TRBJ2-5, with 7 bases matching TRBD2. Germline V gene lookup returns CDR1 MGHRA and CDR2 YSYEKL. V was clipped by 4 bases and J by 0 bases; unmatched bases: 5. This CDR3 contains 15 residues. CDR3 DNA sequence: TGCGCCAGCAGCCCGGGACTACAGGACCAAGAGACCCAGTACTTC. Amino acids: CASSPGLQDQETQYF.

The chain has TRBV4-3 and TRBJ2-1; D is tentatively TRBD1 or TRBD2 (5 bases each). The CDR3 consists of 16 residues. Trimming pared 1 base from V and 4 bases from J, leaving 14 bases between. Germline values: CDR1 LGHNA, CDR2 YSLEER. As DNA, the CDR3 is TGCGCCAGCAGCCAAGGGGGCACCGGGAAATACAATGAGCAGTTCTTC. It translates to CASSQGGTGKYNEQFF.

In this sample, this clone turned up a few times. The chain is built from TRBV7-2 and TRBJ1-1; D ambiguous. CDR1 is SGHTA and CDR2 is FQGNSA in the germline V gene. The V end lost 2 bases, the J end lost 6 bases, and 16 bases lay between the germline ends. The CDR3 covers 15 residues. For the CDR3, the DNA is TGTGCCAGCAGCTTAAATCCAATGGTTTGGGCTGAAGCTTTCTTT. Amino acids: CASSLNPMVWAEAFF.

J is TRBJ2-6 and V is TRBV19; unclear D gene. Trimming took 7 bases from V and 1 from J, leaving 8 bases between them. The CDR3 is 14 residues long. Germline V gives CDR1 LNHDA, CDR2 SQIVND (reference sequence). This chain's CDR3 is CASNPQSGANVLTF. CDR3 bases: TGTGCCAGTAACCCCCAATCTGGGGCCAACGTCCTGACTTTC.

The J gene is TRBJ2-5, the V gene TRBV19; 9 bases are a match to TRBD1. From germline, CDR1 is LNHDA and CDR2 SQIVND (reference sequence). The CDR3 spans 15 residues. With 7 bases clipped from V and 4 bases from J, the junction kept 10 bases outside the gene matches. In DNA form, the CDR3 reads TGTGCCAGTAAGGACAGGGGAACACAAAGAGAGACCCAGTACTTC. Translating gives CASKDRGTQRETQYF.

The chain couples TRBV28 to TRBJ1-1, with D unclear. CDR1 is MDHEN and CDR2 is SYDVKM in the germline V gene. CDR3 length: 12 amino acids. V was trimmed by 6 bases and J by 3 bases, leaving 8 bases between them. The CDR3, as DNA: TGTGCCAGCAGGGAGATGGACACTGAAGCTTTCTTT. Residues: CASREMDTEAFF.

The CDR3 loop is CASSTIGRDEQYF. The CDR3 DNA reads TGTGCCAGCAGCACCATCGGGCGGGACGAGCAGTACTTC. This chain connects TRBV5-4 to TRBJ2-7; D perhaps matches TRBD2 (5 bases). This CDR3 comprises 13 residues. The ends were cut back, 4 bases at V and 5 bases at J, with 13 bases in the middle. The germline CDR1 and CDR2 sequences are SGHNT and YYREEE (reference sequence).

This chain connects TRBV5-6 to TRBJ1-5; no clear D gene. The germline V and J ends were trimmed by 0 bases and 1 base, with 8 bases remaining between them. The CDR3 sequence is 15 residues long. The V gene's germline CDR1 is SGHDT and CDR2 YYEEEE. The CDR3 coding sequence is TGTGCCAGCAGCTTGGGGGGTATGAGCAATCAGCCCCAGCATTTT. As protein: CASSLGGMSNQPQHF.

V usage is TRBV7-2 and J usage is TRBJ2-1; 10 bases match TRBD2. This CDR3 contains 15 residues. The germline V gene has CDR1 SGHTA and CDR2 FQGNSA. V was clipped by 6 bases and J by 6 bases; unmatched bases: 8. In DNA form, the CDR3 reads TGTGCCAGCAGTCAATTTAGCGGGGGGATCAATGAGCAGTTCTTC. This codes for CASSQFSGGINEQFF. Combining the CDR3 with reference TRBV7-2 and TRBJ2-1 gives the whole variable domain GAGVSQSPSNKVTEKGKDVELRCDPISGHTALYWYRQSLGQGLEFLIYFQGNSAPDKSGLPSDRFSAERTGGSVSTLTIQRTQQEDSAVYLCASSQFSGGINEQFFGPGTRLTVL.

On this clone: Other DNA sequences within the sample encode an identical CDR3. The chain is built from TRBV27 and TRBJ1-1, with D unclear. The germline CDR1 and CDR2 sequences are MNHEY and SMNVEV (reference sequence). With 6 bases removed from V and 5 bases from J, the gap between germline ends came to 13 bases. The CDR3 has 13 residues. In DNA, the CDR3 is TGTGCCAGCAGCCTCCTTAGAGGAACTGAAGCTTTCTTT. Translating gives CASSLLRGTEAFF.

The J gene is TRBJ2-5, the V gene TRBV5-4; the match to TRBD1 covers 8 bases. Per the germline V gene, CDR1 is SGHNT and CDR2 is YYREEE (reference sequence). The length of the CDR3 is 16 residues. Trimming took 4 bases from V and 5 from J; bases not matched to a gene: 13. CDR3 in DNA: TGTGCCAGCAGCATCGGTGCAGGGGGCCGCGGGGAGACCCAGTACTTC. It translates to CASSIGAGGRGETQYF. The full variable domain, its missing parts supplied by reference TRBV5-4 and TRBJ2-5, is ETGVTQSPTHLIKTRGQQVTLRCSSQSGHNTVSWYQQALGQGPQFIFQYYREEENGRGNFPPRFSGLQFPNYSSELNVNALELDDSALYLCASSIGAGGRGETQYFGPGTRLLVL.

The genes are TRBV12-3 or TRBV12-4 and TRBJ1-1, with D uncertain. This CDR3 has 13 residues. V gave up 5 bases and J gave up 10 bases, with 17 bases separating them. CDR3 nucleotide sequence: TGTGCCAGCAGTCCCCTGATAAGAGGGATAGCTTTCTTT. It specifies CASSPLIRGIAFF.

CDR3 loop: CASSWGRQETQYF. CDR3 in DNA: TGTGCCAGTAGTTGGGGTCGTCAAGAGACCCAGTACTTC. The chain couples TRBV19 to TRBJ2-5; D unclear. This CDR3 is 13 amino acids long. CDR1 is LNHDA, CDR2 SQIVND, per germline (reference sequence). Trimming removed 5 bases at V and 2 bases at J, with 9 bases between.